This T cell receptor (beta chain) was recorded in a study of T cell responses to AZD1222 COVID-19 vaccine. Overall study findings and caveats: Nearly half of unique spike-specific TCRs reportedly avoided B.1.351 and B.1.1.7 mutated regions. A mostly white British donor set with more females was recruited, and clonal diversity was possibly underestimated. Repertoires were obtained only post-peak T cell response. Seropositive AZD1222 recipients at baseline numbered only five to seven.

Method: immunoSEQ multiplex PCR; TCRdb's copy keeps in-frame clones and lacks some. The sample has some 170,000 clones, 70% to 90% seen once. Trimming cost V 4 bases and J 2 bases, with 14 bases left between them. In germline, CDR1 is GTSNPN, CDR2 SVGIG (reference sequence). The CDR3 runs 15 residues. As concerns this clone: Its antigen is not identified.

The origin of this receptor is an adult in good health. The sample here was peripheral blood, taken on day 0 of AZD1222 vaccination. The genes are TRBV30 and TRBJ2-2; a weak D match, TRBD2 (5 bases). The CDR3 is CAWTNSGLNTGELFF. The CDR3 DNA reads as TGTGCCTGGACTAATTCCGGACTCAACACCGGGGAGCTGTTTTTT. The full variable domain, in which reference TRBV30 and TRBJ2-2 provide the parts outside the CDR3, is SQTIHQWPATLVQPVGSPLSLECTVEGTSNPNLYWYRQAAGRGLQLLFYSVGIGQISSEVPQNLSASRPQDRQFILSSKKLLLSDSGFYLCAWTNSGLNTGELFFGEGSRLTVL.